What follows is one T cell receptor beta chain and its context. No antigen is known for it. immunoSEQ v3.0 was run at survey level. This table comes from immunoSEQ multiplex PCR, and its TCRdb copy is limited to in-frame clones, with some not included. The sample yields 25,000 to 30,000 clones, about 88% seen once. The germline CDR1 and CDR2 sequences are SEHNR and FQNEAQ (reference sequence). The CDR3 spans 14 residues. With 8 bases clipped from V and 4 bases from J, the junction kept 7 bases outside the gene matches. No donor had fewer than one pre-ART PBMC sample or fewer than two post-ART PBMC samples. In the United States, treatment was given to all participants with HIV. These data are taken from a study of long-term antiretroviral therapy in people with HIV. Findings of the study overall: Missing from the dataset were any data on ART adherence, viral resistance or therapy changes. The study found that diversity rose after ART but stayed below transplant donor controls.

This specimen was unsorted PBMCs, taken approximately 2.6 years after starting antiretroviral therapy. This sequence was found in a man aged 40-49 years with HIV. This chain joins TRBV7-9 and TRBJ2-2; the match to TRBD2 covers 7 bases. CDR3 nucleotides: TGTGCCAGCCCTACGGGGGGTGGCACCGGGGAGCTGTTTTTT. Its protein is CASPTGGGTGELFF.